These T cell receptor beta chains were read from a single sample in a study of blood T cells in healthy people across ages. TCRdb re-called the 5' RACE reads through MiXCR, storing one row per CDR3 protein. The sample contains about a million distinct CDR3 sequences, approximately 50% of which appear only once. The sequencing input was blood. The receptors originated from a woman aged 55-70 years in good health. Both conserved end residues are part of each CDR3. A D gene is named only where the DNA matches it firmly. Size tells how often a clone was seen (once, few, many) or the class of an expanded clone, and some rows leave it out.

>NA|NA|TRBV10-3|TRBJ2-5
TGTGCCATCAGTGAGTATGGGACGGGCTTGGGAGAGCAGTACTTC
CAISEYGTGLGEQYF
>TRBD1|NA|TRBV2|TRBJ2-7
TGTGCCAGCAGTGAAGCTGGGACAGGGGTCGGCTACGAGCAGTACTTC
CASSEAGTGVGYEQYF
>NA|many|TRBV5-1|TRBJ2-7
TGCGCCAGCAGCCTCGGTGGCAGGGACGTACCCTACGAGCAGTACTTC
CASSLGGRDVPYEQYF
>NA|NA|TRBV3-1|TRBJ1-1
TGTGCCAGCAGCACTCGGGGTAACACTGAAGCTTTCTTT
CASSTRGNTEAFF
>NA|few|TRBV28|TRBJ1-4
TGTGCCATCGGGAGGGTTTGGGAAAAACTGTTTTTT
CAIGRVWEKLFF
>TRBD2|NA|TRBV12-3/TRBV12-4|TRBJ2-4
TGTGCCAGCAGTATGACCGGGACTAAAGAGCAGTACTTC
CASSMTGTKEQYF
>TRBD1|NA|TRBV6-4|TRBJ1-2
TGTGCCAGCAGTAGCGACAGGGCAAACTATGGCTACACCTTC
CASSSDRANYGYTF
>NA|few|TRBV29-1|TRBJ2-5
TGCAGCGTTGAAGATTTGGGATCGGAGACCCAGTACTTC
CSVEDLGSETQYF
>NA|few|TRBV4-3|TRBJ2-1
TGCGCCAGCAGCCAAGAAGGGAGCGGTTCCTACAATGAGCAGTTCTTC
CASSQEGSGSYNEQFF
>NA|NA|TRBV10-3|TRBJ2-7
TGTGCCATCAGTGAATGGGGGGAGTGGTACGAGCAGTACTTC
CAISEWGEWYEQYF
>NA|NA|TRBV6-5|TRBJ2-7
TGTGCCAGCAGCACCCCCGGGACCGCATCCTACGAGCAGTACTTC
CASSTPGTASYEQYF
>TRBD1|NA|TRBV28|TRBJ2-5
TGTGCCAGCAGACCACAGGGGGCCCGTTACAATGAGCAGTACTTC
CASRPQGARYNEQYF
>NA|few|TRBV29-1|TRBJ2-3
TGCAGCGTTGCGGACCATTCCACAGATACGCAGTATTTT
CSVADHSTDTQYF
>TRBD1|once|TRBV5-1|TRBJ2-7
TGCGCCAGCAGCCCGAAGACAGGGTGGCCCTACGAGCAGTACTTC
CASSPKTGWPYEQYF
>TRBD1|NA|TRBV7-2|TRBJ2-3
TGTGCCAGCAGCTCCGGGCTGAGGGGGCTAGATACGCAGTATTTT
CASSSGLRGLDTQYF
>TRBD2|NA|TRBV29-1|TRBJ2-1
TGCAGCGTCTCGACTAGCGGGAATGAGCAGTTCTTC
CSVSTSGNEQFF
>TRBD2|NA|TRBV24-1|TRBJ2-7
TGTGCCACAACGGGACTAGCGGACAATGAGCAGTACTTC
CATTGLADNEQYF
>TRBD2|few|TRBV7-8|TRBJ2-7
TGTGCCAGCAGCCCTGTCCCATGGCGGGAGGACAATTACGAGCAGTACTTC
CASSPVPWREDNYEQYF